These 13 T cell receptor beta chains were all obtained from the same sample, sequenced in a study of T cells expressing NK-cell markers. From its re-call of the 5' RACE reads, TCRdb lists each CDR3 protein once, without DNA. The repertoire table contains 200,000 to 300,000 distinct CDR3 sequences. The sequenced sample was blood T cells: a sorted CD56 or NKG2C T cell subset, CD4+ or CD8+ T cells, or bulk PBMC T cells (not recorded which). The receptors shown here come from a young man in good health.

The chain uses TRBV4-1 and TRBJ1-5. Per the germline V gene, CDR1 is MGHRA and CDR2 is YSYEKL. The CDR3 has 14 amino acids. CDR3 region: CASSQPGDNQPQHF.

The gene calls are TRBV12-3 or TRBV12-4 and TRBJ2-5; with no DNA, the TCRdb D assignment of TRBD1 cannot be verified. This CDR3 has 15 residues. The CDR3 reads CASSSGVGAQETQYF.

The genes are TRBV20-1 and TRBJ2-5; there is no DNA to check the TCRdb D call of TRBD2. CDR1 and CDR2 (germline): DFQATT, SNEGSKA (reference sequence). The CDR3 runs 14 residues. CDR3 sequence: CSARLRASQETQYF.

The chain joins TRBV5-1 to TRBJ2-5; without DNA, the TCRdb call of TRBD1 cannot be checked. There are 15 residues in the CDR3. The germline V gene has CDR1 SGHRS and CDR2 YFSETQ. CDR3 loop: CASSLTPGGQETQYF. Complete variable domain (other parts from reference TRBV5-1 and TRBJ2-5): KAGVTQTPRYLIKTRGQQVTLSCSPISGHRSVSWYQQTPGQGLQFLFEYFSETQRNKGNFPGRFSGRQFSNSRSEMNVSTLELGDSALYLCASSLTPGGQETQYFGPGTRLLVL.

The chain combines TRBV6-1 with TRBJ2-1; lacking DNA, the TRBD1 call made by TCRdb goes unchecked. Germline CDR1 is MNHNS and CDR2 is SASEGT. The CDR3 consists of 15 residues. CDR3 protein: CASSSGISSLNEQFF.

The chain carries TRBV20-1 and TRBJ1-2; TCRdb's D call of TRBD1 is untestable without DNA. From germline, CDR1 is DFQATT and CDR2 SNEGSKA (reference sequence). The CDR3 runs 14 residues. CDR3 sequence reads: CSARDGADSVRYTF.

This chain joins TRBV29-1 and TRBJ2-1; the D call from TCRdb, TRBD1, cannot be confirmed without DNA. Germline CDR1 is SQVTM and CDR2 is ANQGSEA. The CDR3 has 15 amino acids. The CDR3 spells CSVGTGSRRYNEQFF.

This sequence joins TRBV12-3 or TRBV12-4 and TRBJ2-1; TCRdb reports TRBD2, a call that lacks DNA to check it against. The CDR3 is made up of 16 amino acids. CDR3 in amino acids: CASTGTGTSGSGEQFF.

This chain joins TRBV7-7 and TRBJ2-1; TCRdb returns TRBD2, unconfirmable since there is no DNA. Germline lookup yields CDR1 SSHAT and CDR2 FNYEAQ (reference sequence). The CDR3 runs to 15 residues. The CDR3 protein is CASSPSRGSYNEQFF.

The chain combines TRBV18 with TRBJ2-5; the D gene TCRdb calls, TRBD2, cannot be checked with no DNA. CDR3 length: 15 residues. Germline CDR1 and CDR2: KGHSH and LQKENI. CDR3 amino acids: CASSRAGLDKETQYF.

This chain joins TRBV24-1 and TRBJ2-1; without DNA, the TCRdb call of TRBD1 cannot be checked. CDR1 KGHDR and CDR2 SFDVKD come from the germline V gene. The CDR3 loop spans 16 amino acids. This CDR3 is CATSDPGQGGGNEQFF.

The rearrangement joins TRBV12-3 or TRBV12-4 to TRBJ2-3. The CDR3 sequence is 13 residues long. The CDR3 sequence is CASSFASLDTQYF.

The rearrangement links TRBV7-2 to TRBJ2-7. Looked up from germline, CDR1 is SGHTA and CDR2 is FQGNSA. The CDR3 contains 15 residues. The CDR3 loop reads CASSLGGLASYEQYF.